The sequence of this T cell receptor beta chain was determined in a study of Graves' ophthalmopathy and Graves' hyperthyroidism. Whole-study context: Peripheral blood was gathered at the point of initial diagnosis, before any treatment started.

This clonotype has at least ten counts. Its target is not known. Ophthalmopathy in the donors was of moderate-to-severe activity, with CAS ≥3, NOSPECS ≥4 and duration under 3 months. The source of the PBMCs was over 8.5 ml of fresh peripheral blood. Trimming cost V 1 base and J 2 bases, with 15 bases left between them. Germline V gene data show CDR1 as MNHEY and CDR2 as SVGEGT. The CDR3 extends over 16 amino acids. RNA served as the template for amplifying TCR beta CDR3 regions. The first round was an RT-PCR with HTBI primers, and the second round was a multiplex PCR. Each CDR3 protein is one row after TCRdb ran MiXCR on the multiplex PCR reads. The repertoire holds about 410,000 distinct CDR3 sequences, with roughly 18% as singletons. Study-wide results and limits: Prediction of ophthalmopathy progression reached 70.59% sensitivity and roughly 72% specificity.

Sequencing was done on a sample of peripheral blood. The rearrangement links TRBV6-2 or TRBV6-3 to TRBJ2-7; unclear D gene. The source is a woman aged 18-29 years with Graves' ophthalmopathy. CDR3 region: CASSYYPDLIPYEQYF. The CDR3, as DNA: TGTGCCAGCAGTTACTATCCGGACCTCATACCCTACGAGCAGTACTTC.